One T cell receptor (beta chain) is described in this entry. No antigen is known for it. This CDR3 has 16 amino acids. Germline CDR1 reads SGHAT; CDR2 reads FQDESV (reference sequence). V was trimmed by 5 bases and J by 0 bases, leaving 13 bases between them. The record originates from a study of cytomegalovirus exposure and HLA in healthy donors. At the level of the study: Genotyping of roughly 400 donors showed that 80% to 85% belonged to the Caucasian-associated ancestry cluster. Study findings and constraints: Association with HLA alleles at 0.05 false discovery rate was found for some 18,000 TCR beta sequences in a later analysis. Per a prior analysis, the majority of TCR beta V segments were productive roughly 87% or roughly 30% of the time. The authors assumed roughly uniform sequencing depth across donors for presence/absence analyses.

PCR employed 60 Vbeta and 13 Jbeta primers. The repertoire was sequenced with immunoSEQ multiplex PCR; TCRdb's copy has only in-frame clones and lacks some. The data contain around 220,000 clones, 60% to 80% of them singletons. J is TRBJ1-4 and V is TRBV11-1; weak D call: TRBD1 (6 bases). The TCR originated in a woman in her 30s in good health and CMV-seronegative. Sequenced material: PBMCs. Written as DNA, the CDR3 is TGTGCCAGCAGCCGATCCTACAGGGCAACTAATGAAAAACTGTTTTTT. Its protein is CASSRSYRATNEKLFF.